A selection of T cell receptor beta chains follows, all from one sample in a study of shared clonotypes between healthy human individuals. Profiled with immunoSEQ multiplex PCR; TCRdb holds only in-frame clones, not every one. The sample lists millions of clones, 95% occurring once. What was sequenced was naive CD4+ T cells sorted from blood. Receptors originate from a man younger than 30 in good health. Each CDR3 is given with its conserved first and last residue. D genes are given only for firm matches. Rows give clone size only sometimes, using once, few, many, or a class for an expanded clone.

clone size	CDR3 length	D gene	V gene	J gene	CDR3 DNA	CDR3 protein
once	20	TRBD1	TRBV28	TRBJ2-1	TGTGCCAGCAGTTTGAAGGCCACAGGGGGCCACCTCAGCTCCTACAATGAGCAGTTCTTC	CASSLKATGGHLSSYNEQFF
-	14	-	TRBV5-1	TRBJ2-2	TGCGCCAGCGACCGCGGGGGCGACACCGGGGAGCTGTTTTTT	CASDRGGDTGELFF
-	17	-	TRBV10-3	TRBJ2-2	TGTGCCATCAGTGAAAGTCCCGGAGTGGAAAACACCGGGGAGCTGTTTTTT	CAISESPGVENTGELFF
-	14	-	TRBV7-3	TRBJ2-1	TGTGCCAGCAGCTCCGGACAGCATTACAATGAGCAGTTCTTC	CASSSGQHYNEQFF
-	13	-	TRBV2	TRBJ1-1	TGTGCCAGCAGTGATATCATGAACACTGAAGCTTTCTTT	CASSDIMNTEAFF
once	14	-	TRBV18	TRBJ2-3	TGTGCCAGCTCACCACGGGACAGCACAGATACGCAGTATTTT	CASSPRDSTDTQYF
-	15	-	TRBV28	TRBJ2-5	TGTGCCAGCACCACGACGCAATTATACCAAGAGACCCAGTACTTC	CASTTTQLYQETQYF
-	14	-	TRBV4-3	TRBJ2-2	TGCGCCAGCAGCCAAGAACAGGGAGGGGGGGAGCTGTTTTTT	CASSQEQGGGELFF
-	16	-	TRBV27	TRBJ1-4	TGTGCCAGCAGTTTAGGTGTATGGGAGGCTAATGAAAAACTGTTTTTT	CASSLGVWEANEKLFF
-	14	-	TRBV4-1	TRBJ2-3	TGCGCCAGCAGCCAAGTCCTTACCACAGATACGCAGTATTTT	CASSQVLTTDTQYF
-	14	-	TRBV10-2	TRBJ2-7	-	CASSEVAGGSGEYF
-	16	-	TRBV18	TRBJ1-5	TGTGCCAGCTCACCGAGTTGGGGGCTAGGCAATCAGCCCCAGCATTTT	CASSPSWGLGNQPQHF
-	14	-	TRBV13	TRBJ2-5	TGTGCCAGCAGCTTCGGAGCCCAGGTGGAGACCCAGTACTTC	CASSFGAQVETQYF